One TCR beta chain is described in this entry. Its antigen remains unknown. This record comes from a study of T cell responses to AZD1222 COVID-19 vaccine. The study, taken as a whole, reports: Donors skewed white British and female; clonal diversity was possibly underestimated. The span of vaccine-associated CD4 TCRs extended across spike, with dominance at 160-218 and 743-854.

Profiling relied on immunoSEQ multiplex PCR, and the TCRdb table lists in-frame clones only, not all of them. This sample has approximately 150,000 clones; roughly 90% occur once, and the top ten carry approximately 3.1%. V shed 5 bases, J shed 4 bases, and the junction held 5 bases outside the gene matches. The CDR3 totals 14 residues. Germline-derived CDR1 and CDR2 are SEHNR and FQNEAQ (reference sequence). This chain connects TRBV7-9 to TRBJ2-5; 9 nucleotides agree with TRBD1. The TCR sequence derives from an adult in good health. The sequenced sample was peripheral blood, obtained on day 0 of AZD1222 vaccination. CDR3 loop: CASSPDRGSETQYF. CDR3 nucleotides: TGTGCCAGCAGCCCTGACAGGGGGTCAGAGACCCAGTACTTC.